These T cell receptor beta chains were read from a single sample in a study of PD-1 blockade in mismatch repair-deficient tumors. Sequencing used immunoSEQ multiplex PCR; TCRdb keeps in-frame clones, though not all of them. This table has roughly 110,000 clones, 65% to 80% appearing once. Sample: peripheral blood, taken approximately 14 months after starting pembrolizumab. The receptors come from an adult with mismatch repair-deficient cancer. Both conserved end residues are trimmed from each CDR3. The order of the fields is J gene, clone size, V gene, CDR3 protein. Clone size appears in some rows only: once, few, many, or a class for an expanded clone.

J gene: TRBJ2-7
clone size: NA
V gene: TRBV20-1
CDR3 protein: SARSAYEQY

J gene: TRBJ2-7
clone size: NA
V gene: TRBV18
CDR3 protein: ASSQPTVSYEQY

J gene: TRBJ2-5
clone size: NA
V gene: TRBV18
CDR3 protein: ASSPTDRYQETQY

J gene: TRBJ1-1
clone size: NA
V gene: TRBV1
CDR3 protein: TSSLIPGQGSRNTEAF

J gene: TRBJ2-6
clone size: NA
V gene: TRBV2
CDR3 protein: ASSTDIVSGANVLT

J gene: TRBJ1-3
clone size: NA
V gene: TRBV7-9
CDR3 protein: ASSLGESSGNTIY

J gene: TRBJ2-7
clone size: NA
V gene: TRBV14
CDR3 protein: ASSQGATEIRSYEQY

J gene: TRBJ2-1
clone size: NA
V gene: TRBV19
CDR3 protein: ASRGGRDFHNEQF

J gene: TRBJ2-7
clone size: once
V gene: TRBV9
CDR3 protein: ASSVGTGMGEQY

J gene: TRBJ2-1
clone size: NA
V gene: TRBV14
CDR3 protein: ASSHGLAGNYNEQF

J gene: TRBJ2-7
clone size: once
V gene: TRBV5-3
CDR3 protein: ASSLDSGVQY

J gene: TRBJ2-2
clone size: NA
V gene: TRBV6-1
CDR3 protein: ASSDGRRTGELF

J gene: TRBJ2-3
clone size: NA
V gene: TRBV21-1
CDR3 protein: ASSKERSRADTQY

J gene: TRBJ2-7
clone size: NA
V gene: TRBV27
CDR3 protein: ASSGNRDRISYEQY

J gene: TRBJ2-1
clone size: once
V gene: TRBV4-1
CDR3 protein: ASSQVTLAGFEQF

J gene: TRBJ2-1
clone size: NA
V gene: TRBV11-2
CDR3 protein: ASSSRGTGGEQF

J gene: TRBJ2-2
clone size: NA
V gene: TRBV5-6
CDR3 protein: ASSLHTGELF

J gene: TRBJ2-1
clone size: NA
V gene: TRBV4-3
CDR3 protein: ASSQIVAGALGNNEQF

J gene: TRBJ2-5
clone size: NA
V gene: TRBV2
CDR3 protein: ASSDSVRETQY

J gene: TRBJ1-2
clone size: once
V gene: TRBV27
CDR3 protein: ASSDSGDYGYT

J gene: TRBJ2-3
clone size: NA
V gene: TRBV7-9
CDR3 protein: ASSLVWGSDTQY

J gene: TRBJ2-4
clone size: NA
V gene: TRBV2
CDR3 protein: ASSKTGADIQY

J gene: TRBJ2-2
clone size: NA
V gene: TRBV19
CDR3 protein: ASILASNTGELF

J gene: TRBJ2-4
clone size: NA
V gene: TRBV6-1
CDR3 protein: ASSEGTSGVLAKNIQY

J gene: TRBJ2-2
clone size: NA
V gene: TRBV7-2
CDR3 protein: ASSPLLGDTGELF

J gene: TRBJ2-5
clone size: NA
V gene: TRBV28
CDR3 protein: ASSFNRGQETQY

J gene: TRBJ2-5
clone size: NA
V gene: TRBV5-6
CDR3 protein: ASSFLGSGGETQY

J gene: TRBJ2-1
clone size: NA
V gene: TRBV11-1
CDR3 protein: ASSSRTSGRNEQF

J gene: TRBJ2-3
clone size: NA
V gene: TRBV7-8
CDR3 protein: ASSLVGGLTDTQY

J gene: TRBJ1-5
clone size: NA
V gene: TRBV7-8
CDR3 protein: ASSLGGRNEQPQH

J gene: TRBJ2-5
clone size: NA
V gene: TRBV30
CDR3 protein: AWRGRGPYQETQY

J gene: TRBJ2-3
clone size: NA
V gene: TRBV13
CDR3 protein: ASSLPTGAVDTQY

J gene: TRBJ2-3
clone size: NA
V gene: TRBV27
CDR3 protein: ASGIAGGGPHTQY

J gene: TRBJ1-1
clone size: NA
V gene: TRBV11-3
CDR3 protein: ASSLEVASGSLRAF

J gene: TRBJ1-2
clone size: NA
V gene: TRBV29-1
CDR3 protein: SVVSSMQPWNGYT

J gene: TRBJ2-1
clone size: NA
V gene: TRBV11-2
CDR3 protein: ASSLVSGYNEQF

J gene: TRBJ1-4
clone size: NA
V gene: TRBV19
CDR3 protein: ASSIEREKLF

J gene: TRBJ2-2
clone size: NA
V gene: TRBV7-6
CDR3 protein: ASSRGQGGTGELF

J gene: TRBJ1-4
clone size: NA
V gene: TRBV2
CDR3 protein: ASSDPGDYNEKLF

J gene: TRBJ1-1
clone size: NA
V gene: TRBV29-1
CDR3 protein: SMTGGRNTEAF

J gene: TRBJ2-5
clone size: NA
V gene: TRBV5-1
CDR3 protein: ASSLDWGSETQY

J gene: TRBJ2-7
clone size: NA
V gene: TRBV2
CDR3 protein: ASCEVSRSYEQY

J gene: TRBJ2-3
clone size: NA
V gene: TRBV5-1
CDR3 protein: ASSSVSLVGTQY

J gene: TRBJ1-5
clone size: NA
V gene: TRBV4-1
CDR3 protein: ASSQEGGQKNQPQH

J gene: TRBJ2-1
clone size: few
V gene: TRBV19
CDR3 protein: ASSQLSFEQF

J gene: TRBJ2-5
clone size: once
V gene: TRBV27
CDR3 protein: ASSLGTGTPQY

J gene: TRBJ2-7
clone size: NA
V gene: TRBV28
CDR3 protein: ASTQQGAPYEQY

J gene: TRBJ1-4
clone size: NA
V gene: TRBV7-3
CDR3 protein: ASSLIRGGKLF

J gene: TRBJ1-1
clone size: NA
V gene: TRBV6-6
CDR3 protein: ASRERGEAF

J gene: TRBJ2-7
clone size: once
V gene: TRBV18
CDR3 protein: ASSQIAGVSSYEQY

J gene: TRBJ2-1
clone size: NA
V gene: TRBV11-3
CDR3 protein: ASSKPTSGRSNEQF

J gene: TRBJ2-2
clone size: NA
V gene: TRBV4-2
CDR3 protein: ASSQDKAGPPNTGELF

J gene: TRBJ1-5
clone size: few
V gene: TRBV2
CDR3 protein: ASRVGQASNQPQH

J gene: TRBJ1-1
clone size: NA
V gene: TRBV5-6
CDR3 protein: ASSLTASNTEAF

J gene: TRBJ2-7
clone size: NA
V gene: TRBV19
CDR3 protein: ASSPSQGAESEQY